Below, 7 T cell receptor beta chains from the same sample are listed, as sequenced in a study of OX40 agonist ivuxolimab in advanced cancers. Assay used: immunoSEQ multiplex PCR; TCRdb lists only in-frame clones, some missing. The repertoire holds 50,000 to 70,000 clones, with roughly 85% as singletons. Sequenced here: CD4+ or CD8+ T cells sorted from blood, sampled in a trial of the OX40 agonist ivuxolimab. Receptor source: an adult with an advanced solid tumor such as melanoma, head and neck, liver or kidney cancer.

The V call is TRBV14, the J call TRBJ1-2; D is ambiguous. Germline V lookup: CDR1 SGHDN, CDR2 FVKESK. This CDR3 comprises 14 residues. The V end was cut by 0 bases, the J end by 6 bases, with 11 bases between. The CDR3 here is CASSQDVTVHGYTF. The CDR3 DNA is TGTGCCAGCAGCCAAGATGTAACCGTACATGGCTACACCTTC.

The chain carries TRBV11-3 and TRBJ1-3; D unclear. This CDR3 spans 16 amino acids. Germline V gives CDR1 SGHNT, CDR2 YENEEA. Deletions cut 3 bases from V and 0 bases from J, with 12 bases between. CDR3 sequence reads: CASSFGNTRSGNTIYF. DNA for the CDR3: TGTGCCAGCAGCTTTGGGAACACTCGCTCTGGAAACACCATATATTTT.

This clone was seen only a few times. The genes are TRBV7-2 and TRBJ1-5, with D perhaps TRBD1 (6 bases). The V end lost 0 bases, the J end lost 3 bases, and 9 bases lay between the germline ends. Germline V gene lookup returns CDR1 SGHTA and CDR2 FQGNSA. This CDR3 has 15 amino acids. In nucleotides, the CDR3 is TGTGCCAGCAGCTTAGCCGGGACACTCAATCAGCCCCAGCATTTT. Translated, it gives CASSLAGTLNQPQHF.

The chain recombines TRBV28 with TRBJ2-7; D tentatively fits TRBD1 or TRBD2 (5 bases each). The CDR3 is 13 amino acids. The germline V gene encodes CDR1 MDHEN and CDR2 SYDVKM. V lost 6 bases, J lost 7 bases, and 16 bases lay in between. CDR3 residues: CASRGAWDGEQYF. The CDR3 coding sequence is TGTGCCAGCAGAGGCGCCTGGGACGGGGAGCAGTACTTC.

The CDR3 coding sequence is TGTGCCAGCAGTGAAGTAACGGCTAACTATGGCTACACCTTC. This encodes CASSEVTANYGYTF. V is TRBV6-1 and J is TRBJ1-2; D ambiguous. The germline gives CDR1 MNHNS, CDR2 SASEGT. V was cut by 1 base and J by 0 bases, with 6 bases left in between. The CDR3 runs to 14 residues.

This sequence joins TRBV7-9 and TRBJ2-1; TRBD2 is a possible D gene (5 bases). The CDR3 loop spans 13 amino acids. V gave up 0 bases and J gave up 15 bases, with 15 bases separating them. CDR1 SEHNR and CDR2 FQNEAQ come from the germline V gene (reference sequence). The CDR3 protein is CASSLAEVQSWFF. The CDR3 region has the DNA TGTGCCAGCAGCTTAGCGGAGGTGCAGAGCTGGTTCTTC.

A single count supports this clone. The chain is built from TRBV5-4 and TRBJ2-1, with TRBD2 identical over 7 bases. This CDR3 region has 16 residues. V shed 0 bases, J shed 0 bases, and the junction held 3 bases outside the gene matches. The V gene's germline CDR1 is SGHNT and CDR2 YYREEE (reference sequence). Here the CDR3 DNA reads TGTGCCAGCAGCTTGGGGGGCGGGAGCTCCTACAATGAGCAGTTCTTC. It specifies CASSLGGGSSYNEQFF. The full variable domain, in which reference TRBV5-4 and TRBJ2-1 provide the parts outside the CDR3, is ETGVTQSPTHLIKTRGQQVTLRCSSQSGHNTVSWYQQALGQGPQFIFQYYREEENGRGNFPPRFSGLQFPNYSSELNVNALELDDSALYLCASSLGGGSSYNEQFFGPGTRLTVL.